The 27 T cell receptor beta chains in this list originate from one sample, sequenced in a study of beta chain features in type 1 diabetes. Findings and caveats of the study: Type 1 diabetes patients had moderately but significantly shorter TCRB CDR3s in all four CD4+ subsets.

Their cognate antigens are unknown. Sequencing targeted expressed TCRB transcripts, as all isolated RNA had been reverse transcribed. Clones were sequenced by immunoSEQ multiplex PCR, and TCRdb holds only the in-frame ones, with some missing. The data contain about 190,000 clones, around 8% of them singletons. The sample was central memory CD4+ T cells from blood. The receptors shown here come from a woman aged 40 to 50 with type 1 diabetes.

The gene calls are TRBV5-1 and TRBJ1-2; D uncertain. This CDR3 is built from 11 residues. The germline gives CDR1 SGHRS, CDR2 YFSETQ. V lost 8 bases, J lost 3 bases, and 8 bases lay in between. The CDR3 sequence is CASRDYYGYTF. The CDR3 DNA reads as TGCGCCAGTCGGGATTACTATGGCTACACCTTC.

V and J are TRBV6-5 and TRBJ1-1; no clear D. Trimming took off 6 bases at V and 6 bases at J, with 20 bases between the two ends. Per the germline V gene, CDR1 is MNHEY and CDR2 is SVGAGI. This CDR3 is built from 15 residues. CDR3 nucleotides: TGTGCCAGCAGCCTCGAGTCCGGGAAGATTCCTGAAGCTTTCTTT. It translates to CASSLESGKIPEAFF.

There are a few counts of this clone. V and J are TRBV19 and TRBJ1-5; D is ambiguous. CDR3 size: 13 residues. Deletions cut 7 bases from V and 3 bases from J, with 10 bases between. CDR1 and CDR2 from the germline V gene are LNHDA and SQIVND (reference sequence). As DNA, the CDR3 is TGTGCCAGTACTCCCTGGCCCAATCAGCCCCAGCATTTT. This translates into CASTPWPNQPQHF.

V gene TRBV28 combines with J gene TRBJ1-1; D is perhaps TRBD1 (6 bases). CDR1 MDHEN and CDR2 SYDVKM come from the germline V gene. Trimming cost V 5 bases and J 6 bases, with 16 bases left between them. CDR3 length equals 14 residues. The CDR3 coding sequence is TGTGCCAGCAGTCCCAGGGGCGCTTCCCCTGAAGCTTTCTTT. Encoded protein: CASSPRGASPEAFF. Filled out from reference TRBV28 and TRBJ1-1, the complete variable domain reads DVKVTQSSRYLVKRTGEKVFLECVQDMDHENMFWYRQDPGLGLRLIYFSYDVKMKEKGDIPEGYSVSREKKERFSLILESASTNQTSMYLCASSPRGASPEAFFGQGTRLTVV.

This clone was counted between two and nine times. Here the CDR3 DNA reads TGTGCCAGCTCACCGCGGTTGGATGAGCAGTTCTTC. Protein sequence: CASSPRLDEQFF. V usage is TRBV18 and J usage is TRBJ2-1; D is ambiguous. The CDR3 runs 12 residues. Trimming took off 3 bases at V and 8 bases at J, with 8 bases between the two ends. Looked up from germline, CDR1 is KGHSH and CDR2 is LQKENI.

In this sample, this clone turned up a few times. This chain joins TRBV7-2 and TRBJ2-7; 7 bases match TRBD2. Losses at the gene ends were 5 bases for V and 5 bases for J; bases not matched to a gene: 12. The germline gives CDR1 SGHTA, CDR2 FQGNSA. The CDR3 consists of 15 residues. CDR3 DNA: TGTGCCAGCAGCCTAGGCTTCGGGAGGAGGAACGAGCAGTACTTC. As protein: CASSLGFGRRNEQYF.

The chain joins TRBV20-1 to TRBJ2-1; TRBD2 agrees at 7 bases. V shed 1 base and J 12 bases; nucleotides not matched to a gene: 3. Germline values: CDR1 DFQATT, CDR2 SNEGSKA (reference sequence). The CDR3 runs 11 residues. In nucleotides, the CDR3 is TGCAGTGCTAGAGTGTGGGAGGGGCAGTTCTTC. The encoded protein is CSARVWEGQFF.

The CDR3 here is CSVEQDRAISTEAFF. CDR3 sequence (DNA): TGCAGCGTTGAGCAGGACAGGGCGATATCCACTGAAGCTTTCTTT. The chain combines TRBV29-1 with TRBJ1-1, with 8 bases aligning to TRBD1. The germline gives CDR1 SQVTM, CDR2 ANQGSEA. This CDR3 comprises 15 residues. With 3 bases clipped from V and 4 bases from J, the junction kept 10 bases outside the gene matches.

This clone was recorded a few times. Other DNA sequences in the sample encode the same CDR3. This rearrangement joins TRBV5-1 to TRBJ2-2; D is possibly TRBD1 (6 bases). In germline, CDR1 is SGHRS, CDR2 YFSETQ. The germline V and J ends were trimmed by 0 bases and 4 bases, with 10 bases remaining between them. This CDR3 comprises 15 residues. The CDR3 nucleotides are TGCGCCAGCAGCTTGGGGACAGCGAGCACCGGGGAGCTGTTTTTT. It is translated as CASSLGTASTGELFF.

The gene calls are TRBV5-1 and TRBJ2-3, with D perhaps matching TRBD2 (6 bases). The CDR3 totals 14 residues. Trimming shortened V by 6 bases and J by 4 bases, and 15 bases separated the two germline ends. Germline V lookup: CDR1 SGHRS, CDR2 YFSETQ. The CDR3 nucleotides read TGCGCCAGCACGGAGGGGAGTGCGGCAGATACGCAGTATTTT. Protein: CASTEGSAADTQYF.

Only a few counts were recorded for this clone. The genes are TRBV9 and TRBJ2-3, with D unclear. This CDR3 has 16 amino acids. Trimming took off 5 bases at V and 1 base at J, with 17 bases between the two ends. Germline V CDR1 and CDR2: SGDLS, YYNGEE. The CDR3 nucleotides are TGTGCCAGCAGTGGAGAGGCCGGTTTCGGCACAGATACGCAGTATTTT. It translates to CASSGEAGFGTDTQYF.

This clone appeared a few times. DNA of the CDR3: TGTGCCAGCGTCCCACACAGATTGAACACTGAAGCTTTCTTT. It translates to CASVPHRLNTEAFF. The rearrangement links TRBV28 to TRBJ1-1, with D uncertain. The CDR3 spans 14 residues. Germline loops: CDR1 MDHEN, CDR2 SYDVKM. Trimming removed 8 bases at V and 0 bases at J, with 13 bases between.

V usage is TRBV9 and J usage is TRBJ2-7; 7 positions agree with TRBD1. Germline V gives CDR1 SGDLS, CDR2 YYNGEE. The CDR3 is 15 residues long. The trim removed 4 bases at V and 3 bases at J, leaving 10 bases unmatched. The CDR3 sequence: CASSFKPRGSYEQYF. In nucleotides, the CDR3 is TGTGCCAGCAGCTTTAAACCCAGGGGGAGCTACGAGCAGTACTTC.

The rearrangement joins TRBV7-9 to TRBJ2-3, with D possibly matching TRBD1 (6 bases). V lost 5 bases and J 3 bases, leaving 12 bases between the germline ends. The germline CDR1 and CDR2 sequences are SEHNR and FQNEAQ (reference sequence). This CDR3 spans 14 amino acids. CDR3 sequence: CASSVQGLTDTQYF. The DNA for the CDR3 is TGTGCCAGCAGCGTACAGGGTTTGACAGATACGCAGTATTTT.

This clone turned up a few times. CDR3: CASREGAGANVLTF. The CDR3 nucleotides are TGCGCCAGCAGGGAGGGAGCTGGGGCCAACGTCCTGACTTTC. The chain recombines TRBV5-1 with TRBJ2-6; D may be TRBD2 (6 bases). Trimming removed 5 bases from V and 2 bases from J, with 8 bases in between. The CDR3 contains 14 residues. Per germline, CDR1 SGHRS and CDR2 YFSETQ.

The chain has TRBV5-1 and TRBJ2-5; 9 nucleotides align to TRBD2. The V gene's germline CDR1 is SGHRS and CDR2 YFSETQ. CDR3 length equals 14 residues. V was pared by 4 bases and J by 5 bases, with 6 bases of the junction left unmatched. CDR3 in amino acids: CASSGGGADETQYF. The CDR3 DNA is TGCGCCAGCAGCGGCGGGGGGGCCGACGAGACCCAGTACTTC.

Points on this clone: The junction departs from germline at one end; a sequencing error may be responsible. The CDR3 protein is CASSSTGIQDF. For the CDR3, the DNA is TGTGCCAGCAGCTCCACAGGGATTCAGGACTTC. The chain combines TRBV5-6 with TRBJ2-5; tentative D call: TRBD1 (6 bases). The CDR3 is 11 amino acids. The germline gives CDR1 SGHDT, CDR2 YYEEEE.

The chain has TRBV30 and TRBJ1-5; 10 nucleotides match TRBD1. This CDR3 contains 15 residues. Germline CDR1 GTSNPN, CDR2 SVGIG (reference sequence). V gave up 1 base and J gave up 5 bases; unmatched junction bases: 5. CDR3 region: CAWSAGTGVDQPQHF. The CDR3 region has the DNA TGTGCCTGGAGTGCCGGGACAGGGGTTGATCAGCCCCAGCATTTT.

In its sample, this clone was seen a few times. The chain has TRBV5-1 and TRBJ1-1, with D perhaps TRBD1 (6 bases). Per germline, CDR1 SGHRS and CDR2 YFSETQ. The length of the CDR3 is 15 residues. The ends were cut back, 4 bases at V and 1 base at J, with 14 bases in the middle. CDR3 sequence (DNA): TGCGCCAGCAGCCAAGGGGGGGCGCGGAACACTGAAGCTTTCTTT. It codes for CASSQGGARNTEAFF.

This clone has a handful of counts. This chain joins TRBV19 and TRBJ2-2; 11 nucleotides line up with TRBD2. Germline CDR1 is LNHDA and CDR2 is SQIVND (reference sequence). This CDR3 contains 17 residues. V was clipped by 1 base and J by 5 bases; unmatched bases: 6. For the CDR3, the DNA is TGTGCCAGTAGTATAGGACTAGCGGGGCCCCTAACCGGGGAGCTGTTTTTT. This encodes CASSIGLAGPLTGELFF.

CDR3 DNA sequence: TGTGCCAGCAGTTTGGCAAGTTACGAGCAGTACTTC. This sequence encodes CASSLASYEQYF. The genes are TRBV2 and TRBJ2-7, with unresolved D. Trimming removed 5 bases at V and 4 bases at J, with 9 bases between. CDR1 and CDR2 from the germline V gene are SNHLY and FYNNEI. This CDR3 is 12 amino acids long.

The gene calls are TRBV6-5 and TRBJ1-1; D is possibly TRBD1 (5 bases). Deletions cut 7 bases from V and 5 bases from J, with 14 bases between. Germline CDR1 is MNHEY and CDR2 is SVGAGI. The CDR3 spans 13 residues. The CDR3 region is CASMGPPTTEAFF. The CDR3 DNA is TGTGCCAGCATGGGGCCGCCGACGACTGAAGCTTTCTTT.

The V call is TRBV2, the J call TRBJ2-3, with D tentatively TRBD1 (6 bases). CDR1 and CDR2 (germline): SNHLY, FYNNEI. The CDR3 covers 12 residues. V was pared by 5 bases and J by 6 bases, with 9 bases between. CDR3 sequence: CASSTGMDTQYF. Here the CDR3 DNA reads TGTGCCAGCAGTACAGGGATGGATACGCAGTATTTT. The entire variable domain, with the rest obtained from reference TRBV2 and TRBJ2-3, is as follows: EPEVTQTPSHQVTQMGQEVILRCVPISNHLYFYWYRQILGQKVEFLVSFYNNEISEKSEIFDDQFSVERPDGSNFTLKIRSTKLEDSAMYFCASSTGMDTQYFGPGTRLTVL.

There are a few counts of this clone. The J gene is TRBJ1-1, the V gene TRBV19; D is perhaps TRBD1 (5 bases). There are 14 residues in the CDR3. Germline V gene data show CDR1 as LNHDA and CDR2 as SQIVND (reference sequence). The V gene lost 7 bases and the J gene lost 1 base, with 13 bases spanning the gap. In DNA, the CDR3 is TGTGCCAGTACAAAAGGGGCACGGAACACTGAAGCTTTCTTT. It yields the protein CASTKGARNTEAFF. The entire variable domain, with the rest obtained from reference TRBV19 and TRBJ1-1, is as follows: DGGITQSPKYLFRKEGQNVTLSCEQNLNHDAMYWYRQDPGQGLRLIYYSQIVNDFQKGDIAEGYSVSREKKESFPLTVTSAQKNPTAFYLCASTKGARNTEAFFGQGTRLTVV.

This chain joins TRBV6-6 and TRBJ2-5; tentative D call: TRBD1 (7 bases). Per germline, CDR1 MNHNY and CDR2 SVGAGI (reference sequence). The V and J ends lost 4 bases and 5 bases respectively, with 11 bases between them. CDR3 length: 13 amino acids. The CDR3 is CASSSPGGETQYF. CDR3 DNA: TGTGCCAGCAGTTCGCCAGGGGGGGAGACCCAGTACTTC.

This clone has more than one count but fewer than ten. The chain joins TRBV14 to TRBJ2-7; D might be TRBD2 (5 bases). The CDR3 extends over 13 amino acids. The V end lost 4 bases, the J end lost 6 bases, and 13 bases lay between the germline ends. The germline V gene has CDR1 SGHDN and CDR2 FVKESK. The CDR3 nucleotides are TGTGCCAGCAGCCCACTTAACCGGGGCGAGCAGTACTTC. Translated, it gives CASSPLNRGEQYF.

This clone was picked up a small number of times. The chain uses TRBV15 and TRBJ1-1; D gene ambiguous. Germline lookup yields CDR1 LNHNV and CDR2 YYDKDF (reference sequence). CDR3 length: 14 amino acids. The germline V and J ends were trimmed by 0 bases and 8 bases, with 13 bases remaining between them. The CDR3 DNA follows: TGTGCCACCAGCAGAGATCCAGGACTCCACGAAGCTTTCTTT. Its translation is CATSRDPGLHEAFF.